Listed below are T cell receptor beta chains from one sample, sequenced in a study of beta chain features in type 1 diabetes. Sequencing used immunoSEQ multiplex PCR; TCRdb keeps in-frame clones, though not all of them. The table lists some 700,000 clones, 13% of them singletons, with 0.022% in the top ten. Sequencing was performed on naive CD4+ T cells from blood. The receptors shown here come from a man in his late teens or twenties with type 1 diabetes. CDR3s include the opening cysteine and the closing phenylalanine or tryptophan. D genes are given only for firm matches. The listing skips clone size in some rows; elsewhere it reads once, few, many or a size class.

j_gene,d_gene,v_gene,abundance,CDR3aa,CDR3nt
TRBJ2-3,-,TRBV6-5,few,CASSDISTDTQYF,TGTGCCAGCAGTGATATCAGCACAGATACGCAGTATTTT
TRBJ2-7,-,TRBV27,-,CASSLWGQGEQYF,TGTGCCAGCAGTTTGTGGGGGCAGGGCGAGCAGTACTTC
TRBJ1-2,-,TRBV20-1,few,CSAYSHFYTF,TGCAGTGCTTACTCCCATTTTTACACCTTC
TRBJ1-2,-,TRBV10-3,few,CAISESGDYGYTF,TGTGCCATCAGTGAGTCAGGGGATTATGGCTACACCTTC
TRBJ2-5,-,TRBV9,few,CASSVFGGQETQYF,TGTGCCAGCAGCGTATTTGGGGGGCAAGAGACCCAGTACTTC
TRBJ1-1,-,TRBV5-1,few,CASSLLRDLNTEAFF,TGCGCCAGCAGCTTGTTGAGGGACCTGAACACTGAAGCTTTCTTT
TRBJ2-7,-,TRBV6-6,few,CASSSMDHLPYEQYF,TGTGCCAGCAGTTCCATGGACCATCTTCCCTACGAGCAGTACTTC
TRBJ2-2,-,TRBV7-8,-,CASSLGTASSTGELFF,TGTGCCAGCAGCTTAGGCACAGCCTCGAGTACCGGGGAGCTGTTTTTT
TRBJ1-4,TRBD1,TRBV15,-,CATSSTGGQGAEKLFF,TGTGCCACCAGCTCAACTGGGGGACAGGGGGCTGAAAAACTGTTTTTT
TRBJ1-1,TRBD1,TRBV29-1,-,CSHQGGQSMNTEAFF,TGCAGCCACCAAGGGGGACAGAGCATGAACACTGAAGCTTTCTTT
TRBJ2-6,TRBD1,TRBV11-2,few,CASSFRTGGYPGANVLTF,TGTGCCAGCAGCTTTAGGACAGGGGGTTACCCTGGGGCCAACGTCCTGACTTTC
TRBJ2-2,TRBD2,TRBV5-1,-,CASMPSGGNTGELFF,TGCGCCAGCATGCCTAGCGGGGGAAACACCGGGGAGCTGTTTTTT
TRBJ2-7,TRBD1,TRBV28,-,CASNPGQSYEQYF,TGTGCCAGCAACCCGGGACAGAGCTACGAGCAGTACTTC
TRBJ1-2,-,TRBV27,-,CASSLSAHWGYTF,TGTGCCAGCAGTTTATCAGCCCATTGGGGCTACACCTTC
TRBJ1-3,TRBD1,TRBV25-1,few,CASSELGQGNSNTIYF,TGTGCCAGCAGTGAACTCGGACAGGGTAATTCCAACACCATATATTTT
TRBJ2-7,TRBD1,TRBV25-1,few,CASRDSGGKQYF,TGTGCCAGTCGCGATTCAGGGGGCAAGCAGTACTTC
TRBJ2-3,-,TRBV10-3,-,CAIKARDTDTQYF,TGTGCCATCAAGGCCAGGGATACAGATACGCAGTATTTT
TRBJ2-1,TRBD2,TRBV12-5,-,CASGLRASGLSYNEQFF,TGTGCTAGTGGTTTGAGGGCTAGCGGCCTGTCCTACAATGAGCAGTTCTTC
TRBJ2-3,-,TRBV29-1,-,CSVVSSAEGTDTQYF,TGCAGCGTTGTTTCTAGCGCGGAAGGCACAGATACGCAGTATTTT
TRBJ2-2,TRBD1,TRBV6-5,-,CASSTGDYTGELFF,TGTGCCAGCAGCACAGGGGATTACACCGGGGAGCTGTTTTTT
TRBJ2-2,-,TRBV30,-,CAWNPGTGELFF,TGTGCCTGGAATCCGGGGACCGGGGAGCTGTTTTTT
TRBJ2-7,-,TRBV18,few,CASSPRQEDYEQYF,TGTGCCAGCTCACCACGGCAGGAGGACTACGAGCAGTACTTC
TRBJ2-1,TRBD1,TRBV9,-,CASSGGTGNEQFF,TGTGCCAGCAGCGGGGGGACAGGGAATGAGCAGTTCTTC
TRBJ2-2,-,TRBV7-9,few,CASSFEETGELFF,TGTGCCAGCAGCTTCGAGGAAACCGGGGAGCTGTTTTTT
TRBJ1-1,-,TRBV2,-,CASSEALRVQAFF,TGTGCCAGCAGTGAAGCGCTTCGGGTGCAAGCTTTCTTT
TRBJ2-1,-,TRBV5-1,few,CASTEGGPTQGEQFF,TGCGCCAGCACAGAGGGAGGACCGACACAGGGTGAGCAGTTCTTC
TRBJ1-5,TRBD1,TRBV6-5,few,CASSSTGGNQPQHF,TGTGCCAGCAGTTCTACAGGGGGCAATCAGCCCCAGCATTTT
TRBJ2-1,-,TRBV10-3,-,CAINAEGGDNEQFF,TGTGCCATCAACGCCGAGGGGGGCGACAATGAGCAGTTCTTC
TRBJ2-2,-,TRBV6-5,-,CASSPGPELTGELFF,TGTGCCAGCAGTCCCGGGCCGGAACTTACCGGGGAGCTGTTTTTT
TRBJ1-3,-,TRBV29-1,few,CSAVGGVSSSGNTIYF,TGCAGCGCCGTAGGTGGAGTGTCGAGCTCTGGAAACACCATATATTTT
TRBJ1-2,TRBD1,TRBV2,-,CASSEDGQGIRLDYGYTF,TGTGCCAGCAGTGAAGACGGACAGGGAATAAGACTAGACTATGGCTACACCTTC
TRBJ2-1,TRBD1,TRBV7-6,-,CASSLFGTGDVGNEQFF,TGTGCCAGCAGCTTATTCGGGACAGGGGATGTTGGCAATGAGCAGTTCTTC
TRBJ2-2,-,TRBV7-9,few,CASSLGTGQTGELFF,TGTGCCAGCAGCTTAGGGACCGGACAGACCGGGGAGCTGTTTTTT
TRBJ1-2,-,TRBV4-2,-,CASSQMGRAASHGYTF,TGTGCCAGCAGCCAAATGGGACGGGCAGCCTCTCATGGCTACACCTTC
TRBJ1-4,-,TRBV30,few,CAWTPHGATNEKLFF,TGTGCCTGGACCCCGCACGGAGCAACTAATGAAAAACTGTTTTTT
TRBJ2-1,-,TRBV27,-,CASKPLGVFYNEQFF,TGTGCCAGCAAACCGCTCGGGGTTTTCTACAATGAGCAGTTCTTC
TRBJ1-1,-,TRBV14,once,CASSLGPENTEAFF,TGTGCCAGCAGCCTGGGACCCGAGAACACTGAAGCTTTCTTT
TRBJ1-5,-,TRBV4-1,-,CASSQVMGAVISNQPQHF,TGCGCCAGCAGCCAAGTAATGGGGGCGGTTATTAGCAATCAGCCCCAGCATTTT
TRBJ1-1,-,TRBV27,-,CASSLGRGMNTEAFF,TGTGCCAGCAGTTTAGGGCGGGGCATGAACACTGAAGCTTTCTTT
TRBJ2-7,TRBD2,TRBV10-3,few,CASGGSYEQYF,TGTGCCTCGGGGGGCTCCTACGAGCAGTACTTC
TRBJ2-6,-,TRBV6-1,few,CASSVPGGGANVLTF,TGTGCCAGCAGTGTCCCCGGTGGTGGGGCCAACGTCCTGACTTTC
TRBJ2-7,-,TRBV21-1,-,CASSSWDRAYEQYF,TGTGCCAGCAGCAGCTGGGACAGGGCCTACGAGCAGTACTTC
TRBJ2-3,-,TRBV29-1,few,CIRGCSTDTQYF,TGCATTAGGGGGTGTAGCACAGATACGCAGTATTTT
TRBJ1-2,-,TRBV5-6,-,CASSLEQASGYTF,TGTGCCAGCAGCTTGGAGCAGGCGAGTGGCTACACCTTC
TRBJ1-4,-,TRBV30,-,CAWARAEKLFF,TGTGCCTGGGCGAGGGCTGAAAAACTGTTTTTT
TRBJ1-6,-,TRBV7-9,few,CASSPLGPEESPLHF,TGTGCCAGCAGCCCTTTAGGCCCCGAGGAGTCACCCCTCCACTTT
TRBJ1-1,-,TRBV4-1,-,CASTITRNTEAFF,TGCGCCAGCACCATCACTAGGAACACTGAAGCTTTCTTT
TRBJ2-5,-,TRBV14,-,CASSQFRGDETQYF,TGTGCCAGCAGCCAATTCAGGGGGGACGAGACCCAGTACTTC
TRBJ2-7,-,TRBV10-1,-,CASSESVRGVRYF,TGCGCCAGCAGTGAGTCGGTCAGGGGGGTCCGGTACTTC
TRBJ2-2,-,TRBV10-2,few,CASSGGAGELFF,TGCGCCAGCAGTGGCGGGGCCGGGGAGCTGTTTTTT
TRBJ2-7,-,TRBV5-4,-,CASSPRYQEYEQYF,TGTGCCAGCAGCCCTCGCTATCAGGAGTACGAGCAGTACTTC
TRBJ1-5,-,TRBV25-1,-,CASRETGWDQPQHF,TGTGCCAGCAGGGAAACAGGGTGGGATCAGCCCCAGCATTTT
TRBJ2-7,-,TRBV21-1,-,CASLRTGWCHEQYF,TGTGCCAGCTTACGGACAGGGTGGTGCCACGAGCAGTACTTC
TRBJ2-3,-,TRBV5-6,few,CASSLRTGTSTDTQYF,TGTGCCAGCAGCTTGAGAACCGGGACTAGCACAGATACGCAGTATTTT
TRBJ2-6,-,TRBV7-2,many,CASSLWAANVLTF,TGTGCCAGCAGCTTATGGGCCGCCAACGTCCTGACTTTC
TRBJ2-6,-,TRBV10-3,few,CAISAGGGANVLTF,TGTGCCATCTCCGCGGGCGGAGGGGCCAACGTCCTGACTTTC